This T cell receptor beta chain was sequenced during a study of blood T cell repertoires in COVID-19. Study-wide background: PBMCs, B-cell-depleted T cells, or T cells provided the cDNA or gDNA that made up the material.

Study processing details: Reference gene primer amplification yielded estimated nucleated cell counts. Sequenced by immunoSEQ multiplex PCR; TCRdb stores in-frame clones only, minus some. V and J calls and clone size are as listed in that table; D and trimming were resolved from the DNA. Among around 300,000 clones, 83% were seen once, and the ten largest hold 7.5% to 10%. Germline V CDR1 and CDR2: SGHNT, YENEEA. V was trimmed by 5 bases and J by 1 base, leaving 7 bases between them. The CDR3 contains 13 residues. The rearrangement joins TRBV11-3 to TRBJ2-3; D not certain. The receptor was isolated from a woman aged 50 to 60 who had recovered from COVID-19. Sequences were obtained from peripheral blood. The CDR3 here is CASSTRGTDTQYF. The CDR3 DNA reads TGTGCCAGCAGCACCCGGGGCACAGATACGCAGTATTTT.